One and the same sample provided the 11 T cell receptor beta chains below, sequenced in a study of monozygotic twins with inflammatory bowel disease. TCRdb reprocessed the 5' RACE reads; each CDR3 protein has one entry and no DNA is given. The sample table includes under 130,000 distinct CDR3 sequences. Sequenced material: blood. The source of these receptors is a human donor with ulcerative colitis or Crohn's disease, or a healthy co-twin of an affected twin (not recorded which).

The rearrangement links TRBV9 to TRBJ2-1. The CDR3 is 14 amino acids. Germline V gene sequence: CDR1 SGDLS, CDR2 YYNGEE. This CDR3 is CASSVSQAIFEQFF.

The chain couples TRBV20-1 to TRBJ1-2; as DNA is missing, the TRBD1 call by TCRdb cannot be tested. CDR1 is DFQATT and CDR2 is SNEGSKA in the germline V gene (reference sequence). CDR3 size: 12 residues. CDR3: CSATWDRVGYTF.

The V and J genes are TRBV20-1 and TRBJ2-1. Germline V CDR1 and CDR2: DFQATT, SNEGSKA (reference sequence). The CDR3 length is 15 residues. CDR3 amino acids: CSARGYSRAYNEQFF.

The chain employs TRBV5-1 and TRBJ2-5. Germline values: CDR1 SGHRS, CDR2 YFSETQ. This CDR3 comprises 13 residues. CDR3 region: CASSVDSTPTQYF.

The chain links TRBV7-9 to TRBJ2-5; TCRdb's D gene call, TRBD1, goes unchecked for lack of DNA. There are 15 residues in the CDR3. CDR1 and CDR2 from the germline V gene are SEHNR and FQNEAQ (reference sequence). The CDR3 reads CASSPTQGSKRTQYF. Based on the CDR3 plus reference TRBV7-9 and TRBJ2-5, the full variable domain is DTGVSQNPRHKITKRGQNVTFRCDPISEHNRLYWYRQTLGQGPEFLTYFQNEAQLEKSRLLSDRFSAERPKGSFSTLEIQRTEQGDSAMYLCASSPTQGSKRTQYFGPGTRLLVL.

V gene TRBV9 combines with J gene TRBJ2-5. In germline, CDR1 is SGDLS, CDR2 YYNGEE. This CDR3 has 14 amino acids. The CDR3 spells CASSVGLGLETQYF.

V and J are TRBV6-1 and TRBJ2-7; with no DNA, the TCRdb D assignment of TRBD2 cannot be verified. This CDR3 has 15 residues. Germline-derived CDR1 and CDR2 are MNHNS and SASEGT. CDR3 amino acids: CASRLITRGGYEQYF.

This sequence joins TRBV3-1 and TRBJ1-6. This CDR3 has 16 residues. Germline V gene sequence: CDR1 LGHDT, CDR2 YNNKEL (reference sequence). CDR3 loop: CASSQHRSSYNSPLHF.

The genes are TRBV5-6 and TRBJ2-7. Germline assignment: CDR1 SGHDT and CDR2 YYEEEE. This CDR3 is built from 12 residues. The CDR3 reads CASSFITDEQYF.

The chain links TRBV5-4 to TRBJ2-2; TCRdb's D call, TRBD2, is unchecked because there is no DNA. The CDR3 is 16 residues long. CDR1 is SGHNT and CDR2 is YYREEE in the germline V gene (reference sequence). The CDR3 sequence: CASSTRFQRETGELFF.

The rearrangement uses TRBV7-9 and TRBJ2-5. This CDR3 comprises 14 residues. The germline CDR1 and CDR2 sequences are SEHNR and FQNEAQ (reference sequence). The CDR3 reads CASSSQGRQETQYF.